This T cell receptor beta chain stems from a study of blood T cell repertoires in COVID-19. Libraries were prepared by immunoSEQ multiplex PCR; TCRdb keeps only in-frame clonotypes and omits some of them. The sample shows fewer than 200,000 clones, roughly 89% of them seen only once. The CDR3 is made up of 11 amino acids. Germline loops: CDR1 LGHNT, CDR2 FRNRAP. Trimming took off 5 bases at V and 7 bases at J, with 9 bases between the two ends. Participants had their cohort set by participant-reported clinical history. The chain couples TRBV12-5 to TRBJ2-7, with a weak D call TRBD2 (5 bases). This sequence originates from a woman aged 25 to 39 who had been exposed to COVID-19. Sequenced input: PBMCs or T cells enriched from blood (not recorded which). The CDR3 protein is CASGSRDEQYF. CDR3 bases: TGTGCTAGTGGTAGCCGGGATGAGCAGTACTTC.